Reported below is one T cell receptor (beta chain). Repertoires were generated with immunoSEQ multiplex PCR, while TCRdb's copy carries only in-frame clones and drops some. The sample gives roughly 110,000 clones, roughly 90% of which show up once; about 6.6% is in the top ten. These data belong to a study of T cell responses to AZD1222 COVID-19 vaccine. Germline lookup yields CDR1 SGHVS and CDR2 FQNEAQ. The germline V and J ends were trimmed by 3 bases and 5 bases, with 8 bases remaining between them. The length of the CDR3 is 13 residues. The receptor's source is an adult in good health. The source material was peripheral blood, sampled on day 0 of AZD1222 vaccination. This sequence joins TRBV7-8 and TRBJ1-5, with TRBD1 as a possible D gene (5 bases). The CDR3 DNA follows: TGTGCCAGCAGCTTTAAGGGGCATCAGCCCCAGCATTTT. This translates into CASSFKGHQPQHF.